Listed below are T cell receptor beta chains from one sample, sequenced in a study of T-cell memory formation after mild COVID-19. TCRdb passed the 5' RACE reads through MiXCR, listing each CDR3 protein once. This table has over 150,000 distinct CDR3 sequences, roughly a fifth appearing once. Sequencing used PBMCs or a T cell subset sorted from them (not recorded which). The receptor set was obtained from an adult woman who had mild COVID-19 (a few samples of this study predate the infection). Cell type and time point are not known. Both conserved end residues are part of each CDR3. The D gene is left open where the match is weak. The listing skips clone size in some rows; elsewhere it reads once, few, many or a size class.

TRBD1,TRBV3-1,14,TRBJ1-2,.,TGTGCCAGCAGCGTCTTGCAGGGGGGAGGAGGCTACACCTTC,CASSVLQGGGGYTF
.,TRBV9,14,TRBJ1-2,.,TGTGCCAGCAGCGTATACGAGGGGCGGGTCGGCTACACCTTC,CASSVYEGRVGYTF
.,TRBV5-1,16,TRBJ2-5,.,TGCGCCAGCAGCCCTTACACTGGCGGGATAGGAGAGACCCAGTACTTC,CASSPYTGGIGETQYF
TRBD2,TRBV7-8,17,TRBJ2-3,.,TGTGCCAGCAGACCTGGGACTAGTGGAAAGATTAAGGATACGCAGTATTTT,CASRPGTSGKIKDTQYF
TRBD2,TRBV7-9,15,TRBJ2-1,.,TGTGCCAGCAGCAAGACGGGGGGGACCTACAATGAGCAGTTCTTC,CASSKTGGTYNEQFF
.,TRBV11-2,16,TRBJ2-3,few,TGTGCCAGCAGCTTAGCGGCTAGCCGGGTGAGGGATACGCAGTATTTT,CASSLAASRVRDTQYF
.,TRBV11-3,13,TRBJ2-5,.,TGTGCCAGCAGGATCGGTCCTCAAGAGACCCAGTACTTC,CASRIGPQETQYF
.,TRBV7-8,14,TRBJ1-2,few,TGTGCCAGCAGCTTAACCGACGGGCGGGAAGGCTACACCTTC,CASSLTDGREGYTF
.,TRBV7-6,12,TRBJ2-7,.,TGTGCCAGCAGCGATTCCGCGCACGAGCAGTACTTC,CASSDSAHEQYF
TRBD2,TRBV7-8,14,TRBJ2-2,.,TGTGCCAGCAGCTTAGTTCGGGAGGCCGGGGAGCTGTTTTTT,CASSLVREAGELFF
.,TRBV14,13,TRBJ2-7,few,TGTGCCAGCAGCCATTGGGGTGGCTACGAGCAGTACTTC,CASSHWGGYEQYF
TRBD1,TRBV7-6,16,TRBJ1-2,.,TGTGCCAGCAGCCCGGGACAGGGGGCTGCTGTCTATGGCTACACCTTC,CASSPGQGAAVYGYTF
.,TRBV7-8,14,TRBJ2-7,few,TGTGCCAGCAGCTCGCGGGTAGGGTTCTACGAGCAGTACTTC,CASSSRVGFYEQYF
TRBD2,TRBV24-1,13,TRBJ2-1,.,TGTGCCACCAGTGCTAGCGGGAGGACTGAGCAGTTCTTC,CATSASGRTEQFF
.,TRBV20-1,14,TRBJ2-7,few,TGCAGTGCTAGGTCGGGCGGGGTTTGGAACGAGCAGTACTTC,CSARSGGVWNEQYF
.,TRBV6-5,15,TRBJ2-1,few,TGTGCCAGCAGTTGGGTCGGGGCACGGATTAATGAGCAGTTCTTC,CASSWVGARINEQFF
.,TRBV5-1,14,TRBJ1-5,.,TGCGCCAGCAGCTTGGTCGGGGAGAATCAGCCCCAGCATTTT,CASSLVGENQPQHF